Presented here are 21 T cell receptor beta chains from one specimen sequenced in a study of beta chain features in type 1 diabetes. cDNA synthesis used the whole RNA isolate, giving expressed TCRB sequences. Produced via immunoSEQ multiplex PCR; TCRdb's table is partial and in-frame only. The data hold 900,000 or so clones, with around a sixth observed a single time. Sequenced input: naive CD4+ T cells from blood. These receptors all come from a woman younger than 35 in good health.

The CDR3 DNA follows: TGCGCCAGCCGACGGACTATCTCGGAAGAGACCCAGTACTTC. Protein: CASRRTISEETQYF. The chain combines TRBV5-1 with TRBJ2-5; D may be TRBD2 (6 bases). Germline CDR1 SGHRS, CDR2 YFSETQ. The CDR3 is made up of 14 amino acids. The V gene lost 7 bases and the J gene lost 3 bases, with 16 bases spanning the gap.

The V gene is TRBV9, the J gene TRBJ2-3; D is tentatively TRBD1 or TRBD2 (5 bases each). The CDR3 runs 14 residues. Germline loops: CDR1 SGDLS, CDR2 YYNGEE. V dropped 2 bases and J dropped 10 bases, with 17 bases sitting between them. CDR3: CASSVESRMGAQYF. CDR3 sequence (DNA): TGTGCCAGCAGCGTCGAGAGTAGGATGGGGGCGCAGTATTTT.

This clone has only a few counts. The chain combines TRBV7-9 with TRBJ1-2, with D unresolved. There are 15 residues in the CDR3. Germline values: CDR1 SEHNR, CDR2 FQNEAQ (reference sequence). V gave up 5 bases and J gave up 3 bases, with 16 bases separating them. CDR3 region: CASSPSQPQYYGYTF. CDR3 sequence (DNA): TGTGCCAGCAGCCCCTCCCAGCCACAATACTATGGCTACACCTTC.

The table lists this clone with a few counts. The CDR3 reads CASSYVPSGGTDTQYF. In DNA, the CDR3 is TGTGCCAGCAGTTACGTCCCCAGCGGAGGAACAGATACGCAGTATTTT. This chain joins TRBV6-5 and TRBJ2-3; TRBD2 might be the D (5 bases). Germline lookup yields CDR1 MNHEY and CDR2 SVGAGI. This CDR3 region has 16 residues. V gave up 2 bases and J gave up 3 bases, with 15 bases separating them.

This chain connects TRBV11-2 to TRBJ2-3; either TRBD1 or TRBD2 may supply D (5 bases each). With 5 bases removed from V and 1 base from J, the gap between germline ends came to 16 bases. Germline CDR1 SGHAT, CDR2 FQNNGV. There are 16 residues in the CDR3. The CDR3 spells CASSPLWGSGTDTQYF. CDR3 nucleotide sequence: TGTGCCAGCAGCCCTTTGTGGGGGAGTGGCACAGATACGCAGTATTTT.

This clone was counted only a few times. The chain has TRBV5-1 and TRBJ1-4, with no clear D. The V gene lost 4 bases and the J gene lost 10 bases, with 11 bases spanning the gap. This CDR3 contains 12 residues. CDR1 SGHRS and CDR2 YFSETQ come from the germline V gene. As DNA, the CDR3 is TGCGCCAGCAGCCCGGACCCCGGAAAACTGTTTTTT. It encodes CASSPDPGKLFF.

This clone was detected a few times. CDR3 nucleotide sequence: TGTGCCAGCAGTAGCGTCGGCCGGAACTACAATGAGCAGTTCTTC. Protein product: CASSSVGRNYNEQFF. V gene TRBV5-6 combines with J gene TRBJ2-1, with TRBD2 as a possible D gene (5 bases). Trimming removed 5 bases at V and 3 bases at J, with 15 bases between. This CDR3 is 15 amino acids long. Germline lookup yields CDR1 SGHDT and CDR2 YYEEEE.

This clone was seen more than once but under ten times. The chain joins TRBV6-5 to TRBJ2-6; D is undetermined. V was clipped by 2 bases and J by 4 bases, with 9 bases between them. Germline V gene sequence: CDR1 MNHEY, CDR2 SVGAGI. The CDR3 extends over 15 amino acids. The DNA of the CDR3 is TGTGCCAGCAGTTACATGAGGACCGGGGCCAACGTCCTGACTTTC. Its translation: CASSYMRTGANVLTF.

The CDR3 protein is CASSFGSGLNTDTQYF. CDR3 in DNA: TGTGCCAGCAGTTTTGGTTCGGGACTAAACACAGATACGCAGTATTTT. The V gene is TRBV11-2, the J gene TRBJ2-3; 7 bases are a match to TRBD2. The germline V gene encodes CDR1 SGHAT and CDR2 FQNNGV. CDR3 length equals 16 residues. The ends lost 6 bases at V and 2 bases at J; junction bases unmatched: 11.

This clone has just a few counts. This sequence joins TRBV7-9 and TRBJ2-7; D is possibly TRBD2 (5 bases). The length of the CDR3 is 15 residues. Germline-derived CDR1 and CDR2 are SEHNR and FQNEAQ (reference sequence). The V end lost 4 bases, the J end lost 6 bases, and 19 bases lay between the germline ends. CDR3 sequence: CASSSSGNFKGEQYF. The CDR3 DNA sequence: TGTGCCAGCAGCTCGTCCGGGAATTTTAAGGGCGAGCAGTACTTC.

V gene TRBV19 combines with J gene TRBJ1-5; D is unresolved. Germline CDR1 and CDR2: LNHDA and SQIVND (reference sequence). V lost 2 bases, J lost 2 bases, and 10 bases lay in between. CDR3 size: 15 residues. CDR3 residues: CASSISWWGNQPQHF. DNA for the CDR3: TGTGCCAGTAGTATATCCTGGTGGGGCAATCAGCCCCAGCATTTT.

This clone has only a few counts. Other DNA sequences in the sample encode the same CDR3. The chain's CDR3 is CASSLGDYSNQPQHF. DNA of the CDR3: TGTGCCAGCAGCCTAGGAGACTATAGCAATCAGCCCCAGCATTTT. The chain couples TRBV5-8 to TRBJ1-5; no definite D call. The CDR3 runs to 15 residues. CDR1 is SGHTS and CDR2 is YDEGEE in the germline V gene. Trimming shortened V by 4 bases and J by 0 bases, and 11 bases separated the two germline ends.

This clone was detected a few times. The CDR3: CASTPSGSGGYNEQFF. The CDR3 bases are TGTGCCAGTACCCCGAGTGGGTCGGGAGGGTACAATGAGCAGTTCTTC. The chain carries TRBV19 and TRBJ2-1, with 8 bases aligning to TRBD2. V shed 7 bases and J 4 bases; nucleotides not matched to a gene: 12. Germline V lookup: CDR1 LNHDA, CDR2 SQIVND (reference sequence). The CDR3 totals 16 residues.

The chain employs TRBV10-3 and TRBJ2-2; possibly TRBD1 for D (6 bases). Germline V gene sequence: CDR1 ENHRY, CDR2 SYGVKD. The ends were cut back, 6 bases at V and 0 bases at J, with 17 bases in the middle. The CDR3 totals 17 residues. CDR3 loop: CAISPSGAAANTGELFF. CDR3 bases: TGTGCCATCAGCCCGTCAGGGGCGGCAGCGAACACCGGGGAGCTGTTTTTT.

As concerns this clone: Other DNA sequences in the same sample also yield this CDR3. V gene TRBV9 combines with J gene TRBJ2-1; D assignment may be TRBD1 or TRBD2 (5 bases each). The germline V and J ends were trimmed by 0 bases and 4 bases, with 11 bases remaining between them. Germline CDR1 SGDLS, CDR2 YYNGEE. The CDR3 loop spans 15 amino acids. CDR3 sequence (DNA): TGTGCCAGCAGCGTAGGTGGGGCGGGTTACAATGAGCAGTTCTTC. Translated, it gives CASSVGGAGYNEQFF.

This chain links TRBV5-1 with TRBJ2-1, with 11 bases lining up with TRBD2. Germline CDR1 SGHRS, CDR2 YFSETQ. This CDR3 is 15 amino acids long. With 1 base clipped from V and 9 bases from J, the junction kept 6 bases outside the gene matches. DNA for the CDR3: TGCGCCAGCAGCTTGAGTCTAGCGGGAGGTGGTGAGCAGTTCTTC. Translated: CASSLSLAGGGEQFF.

The rearrangement joins TRBV11-2 to TRBJ2-1, with D possibly matching TRBD2 (5 bases). V gave up 10 bases and J gave up 2 bases, with 21 bases separating them. Germline-derived CDR1 and CDR2 are SGHAT and FQNNGV. There are 16 residues in the CDR3. This CDR3 is CATALSQSGPYNEQFF. CDR3 coding DNA: TGTGCCACTGCACTTAGCCAGAGCGGTCCCTACAATGAGCAGTTCTTC.

This clone has only a few counts. This chain connects TRBV4-3 to TRBJ2-2, with D uncertain. V dropped 5 bases and J dropped 5 bases, with 9 bases sitting between them. CDR1 is LGHNA, CDR2 YSLEER, per germline. This CDR3 has 13 residues. The CDR3 here is CASSKQRTGELFF. CDR3 nucleotide sequence: TGCGCCAGCAGCAAACAAAGGACCGGGGAGCTGTTTTTT.

The V and J genes are TRBV11-2 and TRBJ1-2; D is ambiguous. The CDR3 consists of 15 residues. The germline V and J ends were trimmed by 0 bases and 0 bases, with 8 bases remaining between them. Germline CDR1 SGHAT, CDR2 FQNNGV. The CDR3 spells CASSLDRRTNYGYTF. DNA of the CDR3: TGTGCCAGCAGCTTAGATCGGCGGACTAACTATGGCTACACCTTC.

The rearrangement links TRBV4-3 to TRBJ1-2; D is perhaps TRBD1 (5 bases). V was clipped by 0 bases and J by 0 bases, with 11 bases between them. The germline CDR1 and CDR2 sequences are LGHNA and YSLEER. The length of the CDR3 is 16 residues. CDR3 nucleotide sequence: TGCGCCAGCAGCCAAGATGGGGGTCCCGCTAACTATGGCTACACCTTC. It is translated as CASSQDGGPANYGYTF.

This rearrangement joins TRBV21-1 to TRBJ2-7; the D segment call TRBD2 is taken from the table without a DNA check. TRBV21-1 is a pseudogene segment. The CDR3 loop spans 11 amino acids. CDR3 residues: CASTPGYEQYF. The DNA for the CDR3 is TGTGCCAGCACACCGGGCTACGAGCAGTACTTC.